The 12 T cell receptor beta chains listed next were all sequenced from one sample in a study of identical twins. MiXCR, run by TCRdb on the 5' RACE reads, gives a single entry per CDR3 protein. The sample consists of around 480,000 distinct CDR3 sequences, 13% to 15% of them appearing once. The data also belong to a second study, concerning yellow fever vaccine responses in identical twins.

The sample taken for sequencing was CD4+ T cells sorted from blood. The receptor set was obtained from a woman aged 18-29 years in good health.

This clonotype was counted a few times. The J gene is TRBJ2-5, the V gene TRBV7-9; D not certain. The CDR3 length is 14 residues. With 2 bases removed from V and 5 bases from J, the gap between germline ends came to 12 bases. Germline V gene sequence: CDR1 SEHNR, CDR2 FQNEAQ (reference sequence). The DNA for the CDR3 is TGTGCCAGCAGCTTATCAAGCGAGATGGAGACCCAGTACTTC. Translated: CASSLSSEMETQYF.

In its sample, this clonotype was seen a few times. The chain joins TRBV12-3 or TRBV12-4 to TRBJ1-1; D is perhaps TRBD1 (6 bases). CDR3 length: 11 residues. Trimming pared 11 bases from V and 1 base from J, leaving 8 bases between. The CDR3 DNA reads TGTGCCGACAGGACGAACACTGAAGCTTTCTTT. Its translation: CADRTNTEAFF.

The rearrangement links TRBV2 to TRBJ2-5; no clear D gene. Germline V gives CDR1 SNHLY, CDR2 FYNNEI. The CDR3 contains 15 residues. The V end was cut by 2 bases, the J end by 6 bases, with 16 bases between. CDR3 protein: CASSEPEIGWKTQYF. The CDR3 nucleotides are TGTGCCAGCAGTGAACCAGAAATCGGGTGGAAGACCCAGTACTTC. The full variable domain, rest sourced from reference TRBV2 and TRBJ2-5, is EPEVTQTPSHQVTQMGQEVILRCVPISNHLYFYWYRQILGQKVEFLVSFYNNEISEKSEIFDDQFSVERPDGSNFTLKIRSTKLEDSAMYFCASSEPEIGWKTQYFGPGTRLLVL.

The rearrangement uses TRBV3-1 and TRBJ2-7; 7 bases line up with TRBD1. V was clipped by 4 bases and J by 0 bases; unmatched bases: 6. The CDR3 covers 15 residues. Looked up from germline, CDR1 is LGHDT and CDR2 is YNNKEL (reference sequence). Here the CDR3 DNA reads TGTGCCAGCAGCCGAGGACAGGCTCCCTCCTACGAGCAGTACTTC. Translating it yields CASSRGQAPSYEQYF.

This rearrangement joins TRBV12-5 to TRBJ2-7, with TRBD1 matching over 9 bases. CDR3 length: 14 residues. V lost 6 bases to trimming and J lost 7 bases; unmatched junction nucleotides: 10. Germline CDR1 is LGHNT and CDR2 is FRNRAP. Here the CDR3 reads CASGPGQGKEEQYF. CDR3 coding DNA: TGTGCTAGTGGCCCGGGACAGGGAAAAGAGGAGCAGTACTTC.

In this sample, this clonotype turned up many times. The gene calls are TRBV28 and TRBJ1-1; perhaps TRBD1 as D (5 bases). Trimming removed 3 bases from V and 6 bases from J, with 14 bases in between. Germline V gene data show CDR1 as MDHEN and CDR2 as SYDVKM. The length of the CDR3 is 14 residues. CDR3 sequence reads: CASSLRGGGAEAFF. CDR3 nucleotide sequence: TGTGCCAGCAGTTTGAGGGGCGGTGGAGCTGAAGCTTTCTTT.

This clonotype was counted many times. The J gene is TRBJ2-7, the V gene TRBV5-1; 7 positions agree with TRBD1. V lost 0 bases, J lost 3 bases, and 9 bases stayed unmatched. CDR1 is SGHRS and CDR2 is YFSETQ in the germline V gene. This CDR3 contains 16 residues. The CDR3 loop is CASSLAGMGTVYEQYF. The CDR3 nucleotides read TGCGCCAGCAGCTTGGCCGGTATGGGGACAGTCTACGAGCAGTACTTC.

Details on this clonotype: An end of the junction does not agree with germline; a read error may underlie this. The chain combines TRBV5-6 with TRBJ2-1, with 12 bases fitting TRBD1. The germline V gene has CDR1 SGHDT and CDR2 YYEEEE. The CDR3 consists of 16 residues. The CDR3 nucleotides read TGTGCCAGCAGATGGATGACCGGGACAGGGGGCAATGAGCAGCTCTTC. Translation gives CASRWMTGTGGNEQLF.

This clonotype has a handful of counts. The DNA of the CDR3 is TGTGCCAGCCGGCGGGGGCCCTACGAGCAGTACTTC. Its translation: CASRRGPYEQYF. V usage is TRBV6-6 and J usage is TRBJ2-7; perhaps TRBD2 as D (7 bases). The ends were cut back, 8 bases at V and 2 bases at J, with 10 bases in the middle. This CDR3 spans 12 amino acids. The V gene's germline CDR1 is MNHNY and CDR2 SVGAGI (reference sequence).

In this sample, this clonotype turned up a few times. J is TRBJ2-1 and V is TRBV4-2; possibly TRBD1 for D (5 bases). With 6 bases removed from V and 9 bases from J, the gap between germline ends came to 15 bases. Germline V CDR1 and CDR2: LGHNA, YNFKEQ. This CDR3 has 13 residues. The CDR3 DNA is TGTGCCAGCAGTAGAGAGGACACATCTGAGCAGTTCTTC. This gives the protein CASSREDTSEQFF.

J is TRBJ2-1 and V is TRBV20-1; 8 positions agree with TRBD2. The germline V gene encodes CDR1 DFQATT and CDR2 SNEGSKA (reference sequence). The ends lost 3 bases at V and 6 bases at J; junction bases unmatched: 10. This CDR3 comprises 15 residues. Here the CDR3 reads CSASGALAGFNEQFF. The CDR3 DNA sequence: TGCAGTGCTAGTGGGGCATTAGCGGGGTTCAATGAGCAGTTCTTC.

This chain connects TRBV5-6 to TRBJ2-1; TRBD1 agrees at 10 bases. After removal of 4 bases from V and 8 bases from J, the junction contained 9 bases not matched to a gene. This CDR3 contains 15 residues. Germline CDR1 is SGHDT and CDR2 is YYEEEE. The CDR3 loop reads CASSPTGTGDHEQFF. The CDR3 bases are TGTGCCAGCAGCCCGACGGGGACAGGGGACCATGAGCAGTTCTTC.